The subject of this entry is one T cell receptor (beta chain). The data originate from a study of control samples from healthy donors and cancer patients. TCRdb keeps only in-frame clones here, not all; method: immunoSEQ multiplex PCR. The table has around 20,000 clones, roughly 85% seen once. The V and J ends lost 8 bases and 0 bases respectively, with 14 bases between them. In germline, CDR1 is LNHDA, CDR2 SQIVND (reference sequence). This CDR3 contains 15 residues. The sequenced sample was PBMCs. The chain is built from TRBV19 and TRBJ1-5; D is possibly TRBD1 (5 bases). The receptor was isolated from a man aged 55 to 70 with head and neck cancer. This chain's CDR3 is CASRGAPYSNQPQHF. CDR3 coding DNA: TGTGCCAGTCGAGGGGCCCCTTATAGCAATCAGCCCCAGCATTTT.